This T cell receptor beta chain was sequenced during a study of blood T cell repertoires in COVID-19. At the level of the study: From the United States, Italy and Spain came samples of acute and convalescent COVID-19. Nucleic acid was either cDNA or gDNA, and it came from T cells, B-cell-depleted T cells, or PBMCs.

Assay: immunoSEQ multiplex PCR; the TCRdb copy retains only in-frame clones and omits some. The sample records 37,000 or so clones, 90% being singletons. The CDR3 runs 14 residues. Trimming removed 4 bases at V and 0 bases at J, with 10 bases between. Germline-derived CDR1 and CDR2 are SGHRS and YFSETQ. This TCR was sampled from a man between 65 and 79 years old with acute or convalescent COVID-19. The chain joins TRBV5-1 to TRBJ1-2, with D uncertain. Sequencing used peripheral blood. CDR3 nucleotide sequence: TGCGCCAGCAGCCCGGACGGGGCTAACTATGGCTACACCTTC. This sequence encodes CASSPDGANYGYTF.